The sample holds a few counts of the clone carrying this T cell receptor beta chain. Germline-derived CDR1 and CDR2 are SGHNT and YYREEE (reference sequence). The CDR3 is made up of 12 amino acids. Trimming took 0 bases from V and 3 from J, leaving 3 bases between them. Among Cohort 3 donors, those recovered had two negative PCRs, clearance, or symptom resolution. This entry is derived from a study of blood T cell repertoires in COVID-19. As for the study in general: Sites in the United States, Italy and Spain provided acute and convalescent COVID-19 samples.

TCRdb keeps only in-frame clones here, not all; method: immunoSEQ multiplex PCR. The sample consists of a few hundred thousand clones, 80% to 90% of them appearing once. The chain is built from TRBV5-4 and TRBJ2-5; D is unresolved. The clonotype comes from a man aged 18-30 years who had recovered from COVID-19. Sequencing was performed on PBMCs or T cells enriched from blood (not recorded which). The CDR3 sequence is CASSLGEETQYF. The CDR3 region has the DNA TGTGCCAGCAGCTTGGGAGAAGAGACCCAGTACTTC.